This TCR beta chain came from a study of CD8 T cells in Susac syndrome. Study findings and constraints: Only a relatively small number of individuals were included in the TCR sequencing and HLA analysis.

CD8+ and CD4+ T cells from blood underwent TCR beta sequencing. Negative magnetic isolation gave CD8+ and CD4+ cells; FACS enriched CD8+ TEMRA. Per germline, CDR1 SNHLY and CDR2 FYNNEI. The CDR3 is made up of 15 amino acids. V lost 1 base and J lost 6; bases outside the gene matches: 3. Random-hexamer reverse transcription was applied to about 0.45 to 1 ug RNA. Coverage of TCR beta CDR3 amplification by immunoSEQ multiplex PCR extended to 54 Vbeta and 13 Jbeta. TCRdb re-called the immunoSEQ multiplex PCR reads with MiXCR, one entry per CDR3 protein. The sample lists 140,000 or so distinct CDR3 sequences; approximately 94% were seen once. Note on this clonotype: Its specificity is not known.

The origin of this receptor is a human donor in good health. The chain employs TRBV2 and TRBJ2-3; the match to TRBD2 covers 11 bases. Specimen: CD4+ T cells from PBMCs. For the CDR3, the DNA is TGTGCCAGCAGTGAAGGGCTAGCGGGAGGTGATACGCAGTATTTT. This encodes CASSEGLAGGDTQYF. The full variable domain, rest sourced from reference TRBV2 and TRBJ2-3, is EPEVTQTPSHQVTQMGQEVILRCVPISNHLYFYWYRQILGQKVEFLVSFYNNEISEKSEIFDDQFSVERPDGSNFTLKIRSTKLEDSAMYFCASSEGLAGGDTQYFGPGTRLTVL.